The rows below give T cell receptor beta chains drawn from one sample of a study of cytomegalovirus exposure and HLA in healthy donors. Repertoires were generated with immunoSEQ multiplex PCR, while TCRdb's copy carries only in-frame clones and drops some. This sample contains more than 90,000 clones. Specimen: PBMCs. The origin of the receptors is a man aged 35 to 55 in good health and CMV-seropositive. Each CDR3 is given with its conserved first and last residue. The D gene is left open where the match is weak.

V,J,D,DNA,CDR3
TRBV28,TRBJ1-5,NA,TGTGCCAGCACTTTTCGGAGTGTAAAGCCCCAGCATTTT,CASTFRSVKPQHF
TRBV4-1,TRBJ2-3,TRBD2,TGCGCCAGCAGCCACCATAGGGGGCTAGCGGGAGCTGGGAGTACAGATACGCAGTATTTT,CASSHHRGLAGAGSTDTQYF
TRBV7-9,TRBJ2-5,NA,TGTGCCAGCAGCAAGACGACAGGAAGCCAAGAGACCCAGTACTTC,CASSKTTGSQETQYF
TRBV2,TRBJ2-5,TRBD2,TGTGCCAGCAGTGTGACTAGCGGAGAACTACAAGAGACCCAGTACTTC,CASSVTSGELQETQYF
TRBV28,TRBJ2-3,TRBD1,TGTGCCAGCAGTTCCTTCAACCCGACAGGGCCCATCCGCGATACGCAGTATTTT,CASSSFNPTGPIRDTQYF
TRBV7-9,TRBJ2-1,NA,TGTGCCAGCAGCCACAGGTCTCCCACCCACAATGAGCAGTTCTTC,CASSHRSPTHNEQFF
TRBV4-2,TRBJ1-2,TRBD1,TGTGCCAGCAGCCAGAAGGACGGGACAGGCTATGGCTACACCTTC,CASSQKDGTGYGYTF
TRBV6-1,TRBJ2-1,NA,TGTGCCAGCAGTGACAGTTACTACAATGAGCAGTTCTTC,CASSDSYYNEQFF
TRBV15,TRBJ1-1,TRBD1,TGTGCCACCAGACGACAGGGGGGCGCTGAAGCTTTCTTT,CATRRQGGAEAFF
TRBV10-1,TRBJ2-7,TRBD1,TGCGCCAGCAGTGAGTCGTACAGGGGTGTTCAGCACGAGCAGTACTTC,CASSESYRGVQHEQYF
TRBV7-9,TRBJ1-1,NA,TGTGCCAGCAGCTTAGGACACGTGAACACTGAAGCTTTCTTT,CASSLGHVNTEAFF
TRBV28,TRBJ1-5,NA,TGTGCCAGCAGTTTACCGCGACAGGAGAGCAATCAGCCCCAGCATTTT,CASSLPRQESNQPQHF
TRBV9,TRBJ2-2,TRBD2,TGTGCCAGCAGCGTAGGGGGGAGGGGCACCGGGGAGCTGTTTTTT,CASSVGGRGTGELFF
TRBV11-2,TRBJ1-2,TRBD1,TGTGCCAGCAGCCCAGGGACAGCTAACTATGGCTACACCTTC,CASSPGTANYGYTF
TRBV5-6,TRBJ1-2,TRBD1,TGTGCCAGCAGTCACCCCGGGACAGGGGGCTGGGAAGGCTACACCTTC,CASSHPGTGGWEGYTF
TRBV6-1,TRBJ2-3,TRBD1,TGTGCCAGCAGTGTACGACACAGGGGATCTAGCACAGATACGCAGTATTTT,CASSVRHRGSSTDTQYF
TRBV4-1,TRBJ2-1,NA,TGCGCCAGCAGCCAAGATCATGGGGGGGCTGGGGACAATGAGCAGTTCTTC,CASSQDHGGAGDNEQFF
TRBV11-2,TRBJ2-7,NA,TGTGCCAGCAGCCCCGGGACACCAGTCGGGGAGCAGTACTTC,CASSPGTPVGEQYF
TRBV6-5,TRBJ2-7,TRBD2,TGTGCCAGCAGTTACCTAGCGGGAGTCAACGAGCAGTACTTC,CASSYLAGVNEQYF
TRBV7-3,TRBJ2-2,TRBD1,TGTGCCAGCAGCTTAATGGGACAGTCGGGCACCGGGGAGCTGTTTTTT,CASSLMGQSGTGELFF
TRBV14,TRBJ2-3,NA,TGTGCCAGCAGCCAAGGAGCAGTTCGGGGGACAGATACGCAGTATTTT,CASSQGAVRGTDTQYF
TRBV5-6,TRBJ2-2,NA,TGTGCCAGCAGCTTGCGCAGGGCGAACACCGGGGAGCTGTTTTTT,CASSLRRANTGELFF
TRBV5-1,TRBJ1-6,NA,TGCGCCAGCTCCCGGGAAGATAATTCACCCCTCCACTTT,CASSREDNSPLHF
TRBV6-1,TRBJ2-1,TRBD1,TGTGCCAGCAGCCGGACAGGGAACCCCTACAATGAGCAGTTCTTC,CASSRTGNPYNEQFF
TRBV5-1,TRBJ2-1,NA,TGCGCCAGCAGCATAGAATTCTCCTACAATGAGCAGTTCTTC,CASSIEFSYNEQFF
TRBV29-1,TRBJ1-2,TRBD1,TGCAGCGGTGCAGGGGGTAAGGGCTATGGCTACACCTTC,CSGAGGKGYGYTF